This TCR beta chain was observed in a study of post-analysis software for immune sequencing data. About the research overall: Courses of disease covered relapsing-remitting, secondary progressive and progressive-relapsing multiple sclerosis.

CDR1 is KGHDR and CDR2 is SFDVKD in the germline V gene. CDR3 size: 16 residues. Study conclusions and caveats: TRBV5-6, TRBV5-1 and TRBV20-1 were among 4 or 5 TRBV segments more frequent in patients than controls. Those with multiple sclerosis, the patient group, showed significantly lower normalized Chao1 diversity than controls. F-measure co-clustering was strong for batch-matched samples.

TCR beta cDNA libraries included unique molecular identifiers. TCRdb reprocessed the PCR reads via MiXCR and lists one record per CDR3 protein. The table shows 750,000 to 900,000 distinct CDR3 sequences, with 35% to 55% occurring only once. Comment on this clonotype: What it binds is not known.

The sequencing sample was made of blood. The sequence was obtained from a girl aged 10-17 years with multiple sclerosis. The V call is TRBV24-1, the J call TRBJ2-4, with TRBD2 matching 7 bases. The last part of the DNA fits TRBJ2-5 better; the J call may be wrong. The CDR3 sequence is CATSDLGEGIQETQYF. The CDR3 DNA is TGTGCCACCAGTGACCTTGGGGAGGGGATCCAAGAGACCCAGTACTTC.